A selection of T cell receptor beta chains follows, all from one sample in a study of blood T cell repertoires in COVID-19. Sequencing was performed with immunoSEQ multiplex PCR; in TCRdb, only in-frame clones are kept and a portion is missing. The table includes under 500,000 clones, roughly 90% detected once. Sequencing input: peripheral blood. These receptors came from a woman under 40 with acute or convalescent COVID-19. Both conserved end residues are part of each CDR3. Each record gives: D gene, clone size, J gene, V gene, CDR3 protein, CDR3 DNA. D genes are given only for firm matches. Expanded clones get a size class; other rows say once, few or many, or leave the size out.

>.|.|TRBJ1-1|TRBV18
CASLARNTEAFF
TGTGCCAGCCTGGCTAGGAACACTGAAGCTTTCTTT
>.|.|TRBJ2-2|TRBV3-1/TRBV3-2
CASSPWQNTGELFF
TGTGCCAGCAGCCCCTGGCAGAACACCGGGGAGCTGTTTTTT
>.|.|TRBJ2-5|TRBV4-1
CASSPHTRGETQYF
TGCGCCAGCAGCCCGCACACTAGAGGGGAGACCCAGTACTTC
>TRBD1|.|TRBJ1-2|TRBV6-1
CASSENRGFGYTF
TGTGCCAGCAGTGAAAACAGGGGTTTCGGCTACACCTTC
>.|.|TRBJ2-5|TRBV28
CASSSPPGAGETQYF
TGTGCCAGCAGTTCACCCCCGGGAGCCGGGGAGACCCAGTACTTC
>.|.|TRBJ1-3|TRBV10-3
CAISEPRQDNTIYF
TGTGCCATCAGTGAGCCGAGACAGGACAACACCATATATTTT
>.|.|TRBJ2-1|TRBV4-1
CASSRPLGPGTSSYNEQFF
TGCGCCAGCAGCCGGCCCCTTGGCCCCGGGACAAGCTCCTACAATGAGCAGTTCTTC
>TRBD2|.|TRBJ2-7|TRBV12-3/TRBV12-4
CASSPSGGYEQYF
TGTGCCAGCAGTCCCAGCGGGGGGTACGAGCAGTACTTC
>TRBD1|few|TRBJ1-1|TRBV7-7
CASSPPGQGMNTEAFF
TGTGCCAGCAGCCCACCCGGACAGGGGATGAACACTGAAGCTTTCTTT
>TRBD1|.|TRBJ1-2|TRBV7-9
CASSPDRGWGYTF
TGTGCCAGCAGCCCCGACAGGGGATGGGGCTACACCTTC
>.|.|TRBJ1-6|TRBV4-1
CASSQDWTLPNSPLHF
TGCGCCAGCAGCCAAGATTGGACTTTACCAAATTCACCCCTCCACTTT
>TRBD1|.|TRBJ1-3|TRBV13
CASSPDRAGNTIYF
TGTGCCAGCAGCCCAGACAGGGCTGGAAACACCATATATTTT
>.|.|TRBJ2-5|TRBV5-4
CASSLDLGGLQETQYF
TGTGCCAGCAGCTTGGATTTAGGCGGGTTACAAGAGACCCAGTACTTC
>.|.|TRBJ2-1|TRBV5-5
CASSLPRIGLPWEQFF
TGTGCCAGCAGCTTACCCCGGATCGGGTTACCATGGGAGCAGTTCTTC
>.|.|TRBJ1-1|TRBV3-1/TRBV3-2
CASSIKGGTEAFF
TGTGCCAGCAGCATTAAAGGGGGTACTGAAGCTTTCTTT
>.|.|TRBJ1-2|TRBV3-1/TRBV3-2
CASSQSRGPPNYGYTF
TGTGCCAGCAGCCAGTCCAGGGGACCTCCTAACTATGGCTACACCTTC
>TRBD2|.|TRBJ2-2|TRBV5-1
CASSLLAGNTGELFF
TGCGCCAGCAGCTTGCTAGCGGGGAACACCGGGGAGCTGTTTTTT
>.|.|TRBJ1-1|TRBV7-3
CASSLQENTEAFF
TGTGCCAGCAGCTTGCAGGAAAACACTGAAGCTTTCTTT
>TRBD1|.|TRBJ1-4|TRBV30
CAWGGDRGEEKLFF
TGTGCCTGGGGAGGAGACAGGGGGGAAGAAAAACTGTTTTTT
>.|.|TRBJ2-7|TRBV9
CASSVFPRGRGEQYF
TGTGCCAGCAGCGTGTTCCCCAGGGGCCGCGGCGAGCAGTACTTC
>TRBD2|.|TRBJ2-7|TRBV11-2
CASRLSGGKRSSYEQYF
TGTGCCAGCCGGCTTAGCGGGGGGAAAAGGAGCTCCTACGAGCAGTACTTC
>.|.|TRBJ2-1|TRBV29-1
CSVEELANYNEQFF
TGCAGCGTTGAAGAGTTGGCCAACTACAATGAGCAGTTCTTC
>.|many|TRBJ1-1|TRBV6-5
CASSPPTGGTEAFF
TGTGCCAGCAGCCCCCCCACGGGGGGCACTGAAGCTTTCTTT
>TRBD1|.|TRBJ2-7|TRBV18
CASSPDRGSYEQYF
TGTGCCAGCTCACCGGACAGGGGGTCTTACGAGCAGTACTTC
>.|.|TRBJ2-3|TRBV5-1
CASSYPGSSSTDTQYF
TGCGCCAGCAGCTACCCAGGCTCGTCCAGCACAGATACGCAGTATTTT
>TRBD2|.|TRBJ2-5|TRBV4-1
CASSQESLAGGLGETQYF
TGCGCCAGCAGCCAAGAGAGTCTAGCGGGGGGCTTGGGAGAGACCCAGTACTTC
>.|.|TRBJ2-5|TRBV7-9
CASSAKGQGTETQYF
TGTGCCAGCAGCGCGAAGGGGCAGGGTACAGAGACCCAGTACTTC
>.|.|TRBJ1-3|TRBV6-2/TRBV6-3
CASSYLSGNTIYF
TGTGCCAGCAGTTATCTATCTGGAAACACCATATATTTT
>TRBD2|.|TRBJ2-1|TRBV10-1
CASSGGGGNNEQFF
TGCGCCAGCAGTGGAGGCGGGGGGAACAATGAGCAGTTCTTC
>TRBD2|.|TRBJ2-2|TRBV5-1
CASSPPGLQNTGELFF
TGCGCCAGCAGCCCCCCGGGACTACAGAACACCGGGGAGCTGTTTTTT
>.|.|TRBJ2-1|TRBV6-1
CASSEDRSAPSNEQFF
TGTGCCAGCAGTGAAGATAGGAGCGCTCCATCGAATGAGCAGTTCTTC
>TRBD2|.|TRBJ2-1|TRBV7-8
CASSLYQRGGNEQFF
TGTGCCAGCAGCTTATACCAGCGGGGGGGCAATGAGCAGTTCTTC
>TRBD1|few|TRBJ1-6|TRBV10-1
CASSSGTGGNSPLHF
TGCGCCAGCAGTTCAGGAACAGGGGGAAATTCACCCCTCCACTTT
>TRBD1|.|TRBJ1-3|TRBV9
CASSVAQGGSGNTIYF
TGTGCCAGCAGCGTAGCTCAGGGGGGCTCTGGAAACACCATATATTTT
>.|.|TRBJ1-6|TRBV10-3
CAISESRTLTGGFDSPLHF
TGTGCCATCAGTGAGTCGCGAACCCTGACAGGCGGTTTCGATTCACCCCTCCACTTT
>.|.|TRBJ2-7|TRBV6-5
CASRRTDYVYEQYF
TGTGCCAGCAGGCGGACAGACTACGTCTACGAGCAGTACTTC